The 17 T cell receptor beta chains in this list originate from one sample, sequenced in a study of cytomegalovirus exposure and HLA in healthy donors. 13 Jbeta primers and 60 Vbeta primers were used for the PCR. Clones were read by immunoSEQ multiplex PCR, and TCRdb kept only the in-frame ones, dropping some. The repertoire holds around 100,000 clones, approximately 89% seen once, with around 3.6% in the top ten. Sequencing was performed on PBMCs. These receptor sequences come from a man under 40 in good health and CMV-seronegative.

This sequence joins TRBV6-1 and TRBJ1-4; 7 nucleotides line up with TRBD1. Per germline, CDR1 MNHNS and CDR2 SASEGT. The CDR3 consists of 14 residues. Trimming took 6 bases from V and 4 from J; bases not matched to a gene: 5. The CDR3 loop reads CASRQGQLNEKLFF. The CDR3 DNA sequence: TGTGCCAGCAGACAGGGACAGCTTAATGAAAAACTGTTTTTT.

The CDR3 region is CASSQDRRQYQPQHF. The CDR3 DNA reads as TGCGCCAGCAGCCAAGATCGCAGACAGTATCAGCCCCAGCATTTT. This sequence joins TRBV4-3 and TRBJ1-5; D is possibly TRBD1 (5 bases). The CDR3 contains 15 residues. Germline V gene sequence: CDR1 LGHNA, CDR2 YSLEER. V lost 0 bases and J lost 5, with 11 bases in between.

The V and J genes are TRBV7-9 and TRBJ2-1, with D possibly TRBD2 on 6 matching bases. The germline V gene encodes CDR1 SEHNR and CDR2 FQNEAQ (reference sequence). Trimming stripped 2 bases from V and 8 bases from J, with 16 bases between. CDR3 length: 15 amino acids. The CDR3 coding sequence is TGTGCCAGCAGCTTATTTGACGGGAGTAACCATGAGCAGTTCTTC. Its translation: CASSLFDGSNHEQFF.

V gene TRBV4-3 combines with J gene TRBJ2-7; TRBD2 matches at 9 bases. This CDR3 is 17 amino acids long. J lost 6 bases, V lost 0 bases, and 12 bases had no gene match. Germline V gives CDR1 LGHNA, CDR2 YSLEER. The CDR3 loop reads CASSQDPQAGGSSEQYF. The CDR3 nucleotides are TGCGCCAGCAGCCAAGACCCTCAGGCGGGAGGGAGTTCCGAGCAGTACTTC.

In its sample, this clone was seen once. The V gene is TRBV27, the J gene TRBJ1-2; D gene uncertain. CDR3 length equals 13 residues. V was cut by 2 bases and J by 2 bases, with 6 bases left in between. Germline lookup yields CDR1 MNHEY and CDR2 SMNVEV (reference sequence). The CDR3 coding sequence is TGTGCCAGCAGTTTACGGGAGAACTATGGCTACACCTTC. Translation gives CASSLRENYGYTF.

This chain joins TRBV15 and TRBJ2-7; a possible D gene is TRBD2 (6 bases). This CDR3 has 17 residues. Germline-derived CDR1 and CDR2 are LNHNV and YYDKDF (reference sequence). V dropped 1 base and J dropped 0 bases, with 16 bases sitting between them. This CDR3 is CATSRGMVGGDSYEQYF. The CDR3 DNA reads TGTGCCACCAGCAGAGGGATGGTGGGGGGTGACTCCTACGAGCAGTACTTC.

The V call is TRBV2, the J call TRBJ1-5, with D perhaps matching TRBD1 (5 bases). Trimming pared 6 bases from V and 1 base from J, leaving 10 bases between. CDR1 and CDR2 (germline): SNHLY, FYNNEI. The CDR3 covers 14 residues. The CDR3 region has the DNA TGTGCCAGCAGCGACAGTTCCAGCAATCAGCCCCAGCATTTT. Translating it yields CASSDSSSNQPQHF.

This clone was detected a few times. The rearrangement joins TRBV5-1 to TRBJ2-7; D perhaps matches TRBD2 (7 bases). Germline loops: CDR1 SGHRS, CDR2 YFSETQ. This CDR3 contains 16 residues. With 0 bases removed from V and 1 base from J, the gap between germline ends came to 14 bases. The DNA for the CDR3 is TGCGCCAGCAGCTTGGGGTCGGGGGGCCCATCCTACGAGCAGTACTTC. Residues: CASSLGSGGPSYEQYF.

This clone has a single count. The chain links TRBV4-1 to TRBJ1-3; D not resolved. Deletions cut 4 bases from V and 4 bases from J, with 8 bases between. The CDR3 runs 13 residues. Looked up from germline, CDR1 is MGHRA and CDR2 is YSYEKL. The CDR3 region has the DNA TGCGCCAGCAGCCCTAGCAGGGGAAACACCATATATTTT. It encodes CASSPSRGNTIYF.

This chain connects TRBV6-1 to TRBJ1-1; D is unresolved. In germline, CDR1 is MNHNS, CDR2 SASEGT. V was cut by 2 bases and J by 0 bases, with 4 bases left in between. The CDR3 sequence is 13 residues long. The CDR3 here is CASSELVNTEAFF. The CDR3 DNA follows: TGTGCCAGCAGTGAACTCGTGAACACTGAAGCTTTCTTT.

The chain couples TRBV28 to TRBJ2-2, with D possibly being TRBD2 (5 bases). Germline lookup yields CDR1 MDHEN and CDR2 SYDVKM. The CDR3 sequence is 16 residues long. V was pared by 7 bases and J by 3 bases, with 18 bases between. The CDR3 here is CASIRSGVRDTGELFF. CDR3 DNA sequence: TGTGCCAGCATCCGGTCCGGGGTTCGGGACACCGGGGAGCTGTTTTTT. The entire variable domain, with the rest obtained from reference TRBV28 and TRBJ2-2, is as follows: DVKVTQSSRYLVKRTGEKVFLECVQDMDHENMFWYRQDPGLGLRLIYFSYDVKMKEKGDIPEGYSVSREKKERFSLILESASTNQTSMYLCASIRSGVRDTGELFFGEGSRLTVL.

This clone has just one count. The chain employs TRBV7-9 and TRBJ1-4, with 9 bases aligning to TRBD1. Germline V gives CDR1 SEHNR, CDR2 FQNEAQ (reference sequence). With V trimmed by 2 bases and J by 8 bases, 6 bases remained unmatched. This CDR3 is 15 amino acids long. The CDR3 DNA reads as TGTGCCAGCAGCTTACTGGGACAGGGTGAGGAAAAACTGTTTTTT. Translated: CASSLLGQGEEKLFF.

The chain couples TRBV28 to TRBJ2-7; maybe TRBD1 (7 bases). The CDR3 is made up of 16 amino acids. Germline V gives CDR1 MDHEN, CDR2 SYDVKM. Trimming took off 6 bases at V and 3 bases at J, with 21 bases between the two ends. The CDR3 is CASSSTGSGGNYEQYF. CDR3 DNA: TGTGCCAGCAGCTCTACAGGTTCAGGGGGGAACTACGAGCAGTACTTC.

This chain links TRBV2 with TRBJ1-5; maybe TRBD1 (6 bases). This CDR3 comprises 13 residues. V lost 8 bases, J lost 7 bases, and 15 bases lay in between. Germline V gene sequence: CDR1 SNHLY, CDR2 FYNNEI. The CDR3 coding sequence is TGTGCCAGCCATCGGGGGGCGGAACAGCCCCAGCATTTT. This encodes CASHRGAEQPQHF.

The chain couples TRBV7-9 to TRBJ1-1, with a tentative D call TRBD1 (5 bases). The CDR3 extends over 13 amino acids. The V end was cut by 6 bases, the J end by 4 bases, with 12 bases between. In germline, CDR1 is SEHNR, CDR2 FQNEAQ (reference sequence). The CDR3 loop is CASSLGGVTEAFF. Here the CDR3 DNA reads TGTGCCAGCAGTCTAGGAGGGGTCACTGAAGCTTTCTTT.

The genes are TRBV4-3 and TRBJ2-7; 7 positions match TRBD1. Looked up from germline, CDR1 is LGHNA and CDR2 is YSLEER. This CDR3 has 15 residues. V trimming: 0 bases; J trimming: 5 bases; junction bases outside the gene matches: 7. The CDR3, as DNA: TGCGCCAGCAGCCAAGATAGGGGGCAGTCAAACGAGCAGTACTTC. Protein: CASSQDRGQSNEQYF.

Only a few counts were recorded for this clone. V usage is TRBV7-2 and J usage is TRBJ2-1; D might be TRBD1 (5 bases). The CDR3 sequence is 14 residues long. Trimming pared 7 bases from V and 4 bases from J, leaving 14 bases between. Germline V gives CDR1 SGHTA, CDR2 FQGNSA. This CDR3 is CASILTPGYNEQFF. Here the CDR3 DNA reads TGTGCCAGCATCCTTACTCCAGGGTACAATGAGCAGTTCTTC.